This T cell receptor beta chain was observed in a study of blood T cell repertoires in COVID-19. Study context: PBMCs, B-cell-depleted T cells, or T cells were the source of the cDNA or gDNA that made up the material.

In the authors' methods: Counts of nucleated cells, estimated from reference gene primer amplification, were obtained. The repertoire was sequenced with immunoSEQ multiplex PCR; TCRdb's copy has only in-frame clones and lacks some. The V and J calls and clone size come from that table; D and trimming were worked out from the DNA. This table holds about 380,000 clones, about 85% found once. V trimming: 8 bases; J trimming: 3 bases; junction bases outside the gene matches: 12. The CDR3 is 16 amino acids. From germline, CDR1 is LNHNV and CDR2 YYDKDF (reference sequence). The receptor was derived from a woman between 18 and 29 years old with acute or convalescent COVID-19. V is TRBV15 and J is TRBJ2-5, with 10 bases aligning to TRBD2. Sequencing input: peripheral blood. The DNA for the CDR3 is TGTGCCACCGGAACTACTAGCGGGAAAGAAAAAGAGACCCAGTACTTC. Its translation: CATGTTSGKEKETQYF.